This record looks at one TCR beta chain sequence and its context. The antigen is not known. The CDR3 is made up of 13 amino acids. V gave up 4 bases and J gave up 7 bases, with 13 bases separating them. The data originate from a study of cytomegalovirus exposure and HLA in healthy donors. Sequencing used immunoSEQ multiplex PCR; TCRdb keeps in-frame clones, though not all of them. The sample has more than 250,000 clones; around 87% are singletons. Study-wide results and limits: Later, an analysis found that TCR clusters from the first cohort tended to co-occur in the 95 to 150 validation repertoires. Rare sequences made up most TCRs, while some public TCRs were found in many donors. Specific recognition of CMV antigens was confirmed in vitro for three chains (all CMV-associated).

The sequence was obtained from a woman in her 30s in good health and CMV-seropositive. The sample comprised PBMCs. The genes are TRBV5-3 and TRBJ2-3; D unclear. TRBV5-3 is treated as an ORF (open reading frame) with a function not yet certain. In DNA form, the CDR3 reads TGTGCCAGAAGCAGGGTTCGTAGGAATACGCAGTATTTT. The encoded protein is CARSRVRRNTQYF.